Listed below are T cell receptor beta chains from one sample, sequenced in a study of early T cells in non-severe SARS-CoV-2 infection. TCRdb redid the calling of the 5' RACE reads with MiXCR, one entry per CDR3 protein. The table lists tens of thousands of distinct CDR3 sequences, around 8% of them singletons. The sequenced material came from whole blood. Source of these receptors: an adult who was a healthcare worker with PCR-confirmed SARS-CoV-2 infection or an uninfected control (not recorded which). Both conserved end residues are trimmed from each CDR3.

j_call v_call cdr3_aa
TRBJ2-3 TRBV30 AWKRTTDTQY
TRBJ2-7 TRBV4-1 ASSQGRDRGNYEQY
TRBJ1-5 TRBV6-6 ASSYGQGARRDSNQPQH
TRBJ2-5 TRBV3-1 ASSPLPGGSGGQETQY
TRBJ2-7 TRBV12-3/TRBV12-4 ASSLSGTYEQY
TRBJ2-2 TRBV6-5 ASRPAGLAGAGELF
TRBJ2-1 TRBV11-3 ASSLDRGSYNEQF
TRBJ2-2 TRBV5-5 ASSLRDRVITGELF
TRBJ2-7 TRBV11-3 ASSPNLSDEQY
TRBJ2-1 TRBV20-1 SAPERGTGSYNEQF
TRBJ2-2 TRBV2 ASSGGLAVNTGELF
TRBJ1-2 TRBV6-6 ASSPWDRGVGGYT
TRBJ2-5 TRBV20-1 SARNPSQETQY
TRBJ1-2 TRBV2 ASSETMAGFYGYT
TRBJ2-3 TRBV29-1 SVESPGTGRSDTQY
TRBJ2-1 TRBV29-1 SSSSPGNNEQF
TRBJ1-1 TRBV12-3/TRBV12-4 ASSGQGFTEAF
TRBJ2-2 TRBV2 ASSAERRAGELF
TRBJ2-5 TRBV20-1 SAPPGGQGLAQY
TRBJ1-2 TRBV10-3 ATLGDIRGDGYT
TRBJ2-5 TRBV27 ASSPLSGQGMNKETQY
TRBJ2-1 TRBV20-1 SVDRAENEQF
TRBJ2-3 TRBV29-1 SGRDRDYY
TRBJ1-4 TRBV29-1 SAMRTGTEEKLF
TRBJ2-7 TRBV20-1 SAKDNEQY
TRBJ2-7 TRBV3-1 ASSQAGTGTEQY
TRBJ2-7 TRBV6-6 ASSSGPSAYEQY
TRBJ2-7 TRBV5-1 ASSPGDTYEQY
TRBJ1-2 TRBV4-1 ASSHRGRIPYGYT
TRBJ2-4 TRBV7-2 ASSYFAKNIQY
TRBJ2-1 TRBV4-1 ASSQGLGGGSYNEQF
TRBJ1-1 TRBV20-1 SARERRQNTEAF
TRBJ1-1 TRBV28 ASSSQQGHTEAF
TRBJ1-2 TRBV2 ASSGRDRNYGYT
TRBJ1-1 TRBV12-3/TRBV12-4 ASRGTAGTEAF
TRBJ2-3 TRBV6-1 ASQTGGTDTQY
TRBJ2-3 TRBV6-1 ASSEGIRDTQY
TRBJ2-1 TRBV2 ASSAAPGLISEQF
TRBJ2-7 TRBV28 ASSLRAPGSGEQY
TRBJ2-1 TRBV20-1 SASPTERQQF
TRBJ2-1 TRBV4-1 ASSREYNEQF
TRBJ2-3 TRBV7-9 ASSFSTDTQY
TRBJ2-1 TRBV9 ASSVAGQVGVNEQF
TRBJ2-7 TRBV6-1 ASSGLDASGQRAEQY
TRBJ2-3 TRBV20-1 SGAPGTSGRYTDTQY
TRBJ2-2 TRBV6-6 ASSPSSGGAGVELF
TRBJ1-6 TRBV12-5 ASGLLGSPLH
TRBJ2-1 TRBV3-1 ASSQGTGANEQF
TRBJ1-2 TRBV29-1 SAGRQGGYGYT
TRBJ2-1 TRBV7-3 ASSWERENEQF
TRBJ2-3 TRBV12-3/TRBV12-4 ASTRPGLAGVGTGDTQY
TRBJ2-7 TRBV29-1 SVGQINEQY
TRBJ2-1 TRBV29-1 SVVDSNNEQF
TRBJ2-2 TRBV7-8 ASSPDRLLNTGELF
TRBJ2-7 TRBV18 ASSPLEGSREQY
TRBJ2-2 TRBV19 ASIMGQGPVGELF
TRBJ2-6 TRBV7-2 ASSLQGAGANVLT
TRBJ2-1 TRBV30 AWRRQGTTYNEQF
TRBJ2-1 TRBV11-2 ASSLNRDSSEQF
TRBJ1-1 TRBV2 ASSVPSEAF